This T cell receptor beta chain was retrieved from a study of T-cell memory formation after mild COVID-19. Overall study: For the most part, TCR clusters were specific to one donor. Study observations and caveats: The authors did not confirm SARS-CoV-2 specificity of second-wave clones peaking day 37. There were some responding clones in pre-infection memory, which suggested that cross-reactive memory had joined. Shrinking CD4+ clones resided mostly in CM and EM, and CD8+ ones in EMRA.

This CDR3 has 11 amino acids. Trimming took off 4 bases at V and 8 bases at J, with 5 bases between the two ends. In regard to this clonotype: What it binds is not known.

TCRdb ran MiXCR on the 5' RACE reads and lists one entry per CDR3 protein. The sample includes about 600,000 distinct CDR3 sequences, about a fifth of them seen just once. The sample taken for sequencing was PBMCs or a T cell subset sorted from them (not recorded which). The chain couples TRBV12-3 or TRBV12-4 to TRBJ1-4; D uncertain. The TCR was taken from an adult woman who had mild COVID-19 (a few samples of this study predate the infection). Cell type and time point are not known. CDR3 region: CASSSKEKLFF. In DNA, the CDR3 is TGTGCCAGCAGTTCGAAGGAAAAACTGTTTTTT.